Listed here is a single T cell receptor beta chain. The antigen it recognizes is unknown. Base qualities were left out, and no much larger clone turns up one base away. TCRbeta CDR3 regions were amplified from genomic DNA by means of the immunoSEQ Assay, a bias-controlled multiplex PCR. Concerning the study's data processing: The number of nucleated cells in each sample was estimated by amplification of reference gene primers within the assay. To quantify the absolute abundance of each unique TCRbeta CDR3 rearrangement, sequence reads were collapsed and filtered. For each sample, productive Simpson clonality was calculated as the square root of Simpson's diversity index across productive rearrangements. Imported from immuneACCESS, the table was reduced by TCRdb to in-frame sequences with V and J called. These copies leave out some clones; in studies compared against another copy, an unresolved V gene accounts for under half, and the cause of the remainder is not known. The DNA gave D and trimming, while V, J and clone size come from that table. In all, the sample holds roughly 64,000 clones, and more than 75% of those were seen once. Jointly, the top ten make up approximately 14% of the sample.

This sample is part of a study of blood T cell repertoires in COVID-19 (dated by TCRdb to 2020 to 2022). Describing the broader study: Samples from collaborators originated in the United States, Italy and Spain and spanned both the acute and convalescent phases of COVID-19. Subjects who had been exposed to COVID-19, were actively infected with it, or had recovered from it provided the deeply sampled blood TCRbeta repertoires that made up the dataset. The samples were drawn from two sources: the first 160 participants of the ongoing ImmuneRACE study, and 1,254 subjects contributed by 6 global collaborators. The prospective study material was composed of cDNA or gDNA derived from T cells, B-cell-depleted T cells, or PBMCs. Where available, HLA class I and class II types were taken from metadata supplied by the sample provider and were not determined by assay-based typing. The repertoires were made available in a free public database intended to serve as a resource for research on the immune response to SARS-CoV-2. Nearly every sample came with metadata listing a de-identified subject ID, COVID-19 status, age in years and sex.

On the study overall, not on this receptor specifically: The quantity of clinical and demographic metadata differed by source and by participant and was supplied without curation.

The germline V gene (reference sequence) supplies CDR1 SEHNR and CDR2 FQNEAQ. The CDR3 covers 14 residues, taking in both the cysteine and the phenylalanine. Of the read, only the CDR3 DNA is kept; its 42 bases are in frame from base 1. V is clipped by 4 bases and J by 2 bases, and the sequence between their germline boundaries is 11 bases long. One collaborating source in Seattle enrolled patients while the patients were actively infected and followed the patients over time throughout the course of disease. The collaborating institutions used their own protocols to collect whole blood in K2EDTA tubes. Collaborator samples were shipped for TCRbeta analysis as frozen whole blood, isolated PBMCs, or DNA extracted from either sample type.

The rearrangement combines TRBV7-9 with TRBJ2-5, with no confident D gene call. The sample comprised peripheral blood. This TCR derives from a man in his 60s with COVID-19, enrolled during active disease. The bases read TGTGCCAGCAGCTCTTATTCGCAGCAAGAGACCCAGTACTTC. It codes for CASSSYSQQETQYF.